This TCR beta chain was recovered during a study of OX40 agonist ivuxolimab in advanced cancers. At the level of the study: Patients in the trial were receiving intravenous ivuxolimab every 2 weeks, at doses of 0.01 to 10 mg/kg.

The germline V and J ends were trimmed by 5 bases and 1 base, with 15 bases remaining between them. The CDR3 extends over 16 amino acids. Looked up from germline, CDR1 is SQVTM and CDR2 is ANQGSEA. Overall study findings and caveats: Low normalized T-cell clonal expansion was also seen in some nonresponders. Compared with CD4+, CD8+ T cells on average had more expanded clones.

Sequencing was performed with immunoSEQ multiplex PCR; in TCRdb, only in-frame clones are kept and a portion is missing. The sample holds 20,000 to 25,000 clones, about 65% seen once. This clone was observed a handful of times. The antigen is unknown. No patient had autoimmune disease or received systemic immunosuppression. The receptor was derived from an adult with an advanced solid tumor such as melanoma, head and neck, liver or kidney cancer. The sequencing here drew on CD4+ or CD8+ T cells sorted from blood, taken in a trial of the OX40 agonist ivuxolimab. The rearrangement uses TRBV29-1 and TRBJ2-6; no definite D call. The CDR3 is CSVKGSIASGANVLTF. CDR3 DNA sequence: TGCAGCGTTAAGGGCAGTATTGCGTCTGGGGCCAACGTCCTGACTTTC.